The sequence of this T cell receptor beta chain was determined in a study of blood T cell repertoires in COVID-19. Trimming removed 0 bases from V and 6 bases from J, with 11 bases in between. Germline V CDR1 and CDR2: LGHDT, YNNKEL (reference sequence). CDR3 length: 14 residues. This table comes from immunoSEQ multiplex PCR, and its TCRdb copy is limited to in-frame clones, with some not included. The table lists about 420,000 clones, approximately 90% of them singletons. This sequence was found in a man younger than 35 with COVID-19, enrolled during active disease. Sequencing input: peripheral blood. The rearrangement uses TRBV3-1 (or the pseudogene TRBV3-2) and TRBJ1-1; unclear D gene. The CDR3 DNA reads as TGTGCCAGCAGCCAAGAGGGCCCCCCATCTGAAGCTTTCTTT. Translated, it gives CASSQEGPPSEAFF.